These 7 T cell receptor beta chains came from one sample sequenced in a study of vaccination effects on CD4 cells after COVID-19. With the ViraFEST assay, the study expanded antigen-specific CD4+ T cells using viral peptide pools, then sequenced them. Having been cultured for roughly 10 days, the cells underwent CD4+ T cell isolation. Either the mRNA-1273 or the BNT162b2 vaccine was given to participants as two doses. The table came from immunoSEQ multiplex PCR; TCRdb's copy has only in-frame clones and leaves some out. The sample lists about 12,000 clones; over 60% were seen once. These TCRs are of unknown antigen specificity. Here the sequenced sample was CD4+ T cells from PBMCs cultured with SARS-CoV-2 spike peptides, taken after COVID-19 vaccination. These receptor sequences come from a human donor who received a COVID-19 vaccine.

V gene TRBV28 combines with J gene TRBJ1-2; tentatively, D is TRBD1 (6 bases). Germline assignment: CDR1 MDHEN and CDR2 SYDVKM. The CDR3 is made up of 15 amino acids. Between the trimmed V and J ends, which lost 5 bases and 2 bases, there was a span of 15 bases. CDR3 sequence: CASSAWDTENYGYTF. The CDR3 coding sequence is TGTGCCAGCAGTGCGTGGGACACCGAGAACTATGGCTACACCTTC.

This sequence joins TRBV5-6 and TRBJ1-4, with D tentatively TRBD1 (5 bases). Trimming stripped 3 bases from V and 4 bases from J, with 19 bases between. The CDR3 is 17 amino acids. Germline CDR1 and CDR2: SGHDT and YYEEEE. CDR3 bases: TGTGCCAGCAGCTGGGGGGTCCGACTCACTATTAATGAAAAACTGTTTTTT. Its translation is CASSWGVRLTINEKLFF.

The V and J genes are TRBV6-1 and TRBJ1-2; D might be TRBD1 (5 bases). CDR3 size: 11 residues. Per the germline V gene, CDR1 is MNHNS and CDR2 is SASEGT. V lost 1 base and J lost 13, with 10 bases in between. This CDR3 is CASSEGGGGTF. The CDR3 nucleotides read TGTGCCAGCAGTGAAGGTGGGGGGGGCACCTTC.

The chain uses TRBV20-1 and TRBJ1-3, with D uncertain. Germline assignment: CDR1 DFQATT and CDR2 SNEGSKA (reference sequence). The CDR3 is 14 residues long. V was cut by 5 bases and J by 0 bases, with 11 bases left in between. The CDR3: CSAGGFSSGNTIYF. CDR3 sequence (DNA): TGCAGTGCTGGTGGGTTTTCCTCTGGAAACACCATATATTTT.

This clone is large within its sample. CDR3 sequence reads: CASSQSGSGSTNEKLFF. The DNA of the CDR3 is TGTGCCAGCAGCCAAAGCGGTTCAGGGTCAACTAATGAAAAACTGTTTTTT. V gene TRBV3-1 (or the pseudogene TRBV3-2) combines with J gene TRBJ1-4, with D perhaps TRBD1 (5 bases). V gave up 2 bases and J gave up 0 bases, with 13 bases separating them. The CDR3 has 17 amino acids. Germline V gene lookup returns CDR1 LGHDT and CDR2 YNNKEL (reference sequence).

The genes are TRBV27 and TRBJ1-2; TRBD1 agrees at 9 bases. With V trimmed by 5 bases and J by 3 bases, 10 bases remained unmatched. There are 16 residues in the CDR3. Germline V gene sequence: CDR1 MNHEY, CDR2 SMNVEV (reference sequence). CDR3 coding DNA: TGTGCCAGCAGTAAAACCTACGGGACAGGGTACTATGGCTACACCTTC. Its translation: CASSKTYGTGYYGYTF.

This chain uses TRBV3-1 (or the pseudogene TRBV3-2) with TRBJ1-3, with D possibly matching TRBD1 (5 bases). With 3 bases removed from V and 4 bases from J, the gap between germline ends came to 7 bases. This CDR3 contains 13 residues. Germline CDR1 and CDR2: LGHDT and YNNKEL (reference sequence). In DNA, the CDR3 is TGTGCCAGCAGCCAGGGGGAAGGAAACACCATATATTTT. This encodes CASSQGEGNTIYF.